The next 13 T cell receptor beta chains were all read from a single sample in a study of cytomegalovirus exposure and HLA in healthy donors. The PCR ran on 60 Vbeta and 13 Jbeta primers. The data were produced by immunoSEQ multiplex PCR, yet TCRdb's version contains in-frame clones alone and is incomplete. In the table there are about 97,000 clones, 79% of which are singletons. The sample comprised PBMCs. The origin of the receptors is a male donor in good health and CMV-seropositive.

The chain recombines TRBV5-4 with TRBJ2-7, with TRBD2 matching over 9 bases. The V segment lost 2 bases and the J segment 3 bases; nucleotides outside the gene matches: 6. Germline V gene data show CDR1 as SGHNT and CDR2 as YYREEE (reference sequence). The CDR3 sequence is 15 residues long. The DNA of the CDR3 is TGTGCCAGCAGCTTAAGCGGGGGGTCCTTCTACGAGCAGTACTTC. It codes for CASSLSGGSFYEQYF.

In its sample, this clone was seen once. The CDR3, as DNA: TGTGCCAGCAGCTTTAGCGGGGGGTCTGGGGCCAACGTCCTGACTTTC. Translating it yields CASSFSGGSGANVLTF. V is TRBV7-6 and J is TRBJ2-6, with 10 bases matching TRBD2. V was pared by 3 bases and J by 1 base, with 0 bases of the junction left unmatched. The CDR3 totals 16 residues. Germline CDR1 is SGHVS and CDR2 is FNYEAQ.

In this sample, this clone turned up once. The chain employs TRBV6-5 and TRBJ2-5, with 8 bases fitting TRBD1. V was pared by 2 bases and J by 2 bases, with 7 bases of the junction left unmatched. This CDR3 comprises 16 residues. The germline CDR1 and CDR2 sequences are MNHEY and SVGAGI. The CDR3 DNA is TGTGCCAGCAGTTACGCGGACAGGGCGGGGCAAGAGACCCAGTACTTC. It specifies CASSYADRAGQETQYF.

This chain joins TRBV19 and TRBJ1-1; 8 bases are shared with TRBD1. This CDR3 is built from 14 residues. Germline-derived CDR1 and CDR2 are LNHDA and SQIVND (reference sequence). V was pared by 8 bases and J by 1 base, with 6 bases of the junction left unmatched. In DNA, the CDR3 is TGTGCCAGTGGTTCAGGACAGGGGAACACTGAAGCTTTCTTT. This sequence encodes CASGSGQGNTEAFF.

The chain combines TRBV5-8 with TRBJ1-6; 7 bases fit TRBD1. The trim removed 3 bases at V and 9 bases at J, leaving 12 bases unmatched. The CDR3 spans 16 residues. The germline V gene encodes CDR1 SGHTS and CDR2 YDEGEE. Here the CDR3 reads CASSSRDSGFRSPLHF. CDR3 DNA sequence: TGTGCCAGCAGCTCCCGGGACAGCGGATTTCGTTCACCCCTCCACTTT.

The V and J genes are TRBV6-1 and TRBJ1-2; 7 nucleotides agree with TRBD1. J gave up 10 bases and V 6 bases, and 8 bases lay outside the gene matches. This CDR3 has 12 residues. Germline CDR1 is MNHNS and CDR2 is SASEGT. CDR3: CASRAEGGDYTF. For the CDR3, the DNA is TGTGCCAGCAGGGCCGAAGGGGGCGACTACACCTTC.

The chain carries TRBV18 and TRBJ2-7; 8 positions agree with TRBD1. V lost 4 bases and J lost 6; bases outside the gene matches: 11. This CDR3 contains 15 residues. The germline gives CDR1 KGHSH, CDR2 LQKENI. The CDR3 DNA is TGTGCCAGCTCACTTTCGACAGGGGCGGTGAGCGAGCAGTACTTC. This translates into CASSLSTGAVSEQYF.

This clone has more than one count but fewer than ten. The genes are TRBV29-1 and TRBJ1-1, with D unclear. Trimming removed 0 bases from V and 4 bases from J, with 12 bases in between. The CDR3 loop spans 14 amino acids. In germline, CDR1 is SQVTM, CDR2 ANQGSEA. The DNA for the CDR3 is TGCAGCGTTGAAGACATGGAGTATAGCACTGAAGCTTTCTTT. This encodes CSVEDMEYSTEAFF.

In the case of this clone: This sample also contains other DNA sequences that code for the same CDR3. The chain links TRBV30 to TRBJ2-3; D gene unclear. The germline V gene has CDR1 GTSNPN and CDR2 SVGIG (reference sequence). Trimming took 0 bases from V and 4 from J, leaving 8 bases between them. The CDR3 runs to 13 residues. In DNA form, the CDR3 reads TGTGCCTGGAGTGTACGCCGCGCAGATACGCAGTATTTT. Translated, it gives CAWSVRRADTQYF.

As for this clone: Its ends do not fully match the called genes, so a read error is possible. Within the sample, other DNA sequences also encode this same CDR3. The chain links TRBV6-5 to TRBJ2-7, with D tentatively TRBD2 (6 bases). The CDR3 is made up of 13 amino acids. CDR1 and CDR2 from the germline V gene are MNHEY and SVGAGI. The CDR3 DNA is TGCGCCAGCAGCCGACTAGTCTTCTACGAGCAGTACTTC. Its translation is CASSRLVFYEQYF.

The chain carries TRBV29-1 and TRBJ1-2, with a tentative D call TRBD1 (5 bases). V lost 0 bases, J lost 10 bases, and 9 bases lay in between. CDR3 length equals 11 residues. Per the germline V gene, CDR1 is SQVTM and CDR2 is ANQGSEA. Here the CDR3 DNA reads TGCAGCGTTGAAGATTTAGGGGCCTACACCTTC. Translated: CSVEDLGAYTF.

The chain has TRBV5-6 and TRBJ1-2, with a weak D call TRBD1 (6 bases). V lost 4 bases, J lost 1 base, and 14 bases lay in between. The CDR3 length is 15 residues. Germline V CDR1 and CDR2: SGHDT, YYEEEE. The CDR3 reads CASSLGAGVNYGYTF. The CDR3 DNA reads as TGTGCCAGCAGCCTGGGGGCAGGGGTTAACTATGGCTACACCTTC.

This clone has only a few counts. The CDR3 loop is CASSSGGMNTEAFF. In DNA form, the CDR3 reads TGTGCCAGCAGCTCCGGGGGAATGAACACTGAAGCTTTCTTT. This rearrangement joins TRBV7-3 to TRBJ1-1; D may be TRBD1 (5 bases). V was cut by 4 bases and J by 0 bases, with 9 bases left in between. The CDR3 loop spans 14 amino acids. Germline CDR1 is SGHTA and CDR2 is FQGTGA.